The clone carrying this TCR beta chain came up a few times. The sample belongs to a study of blood T cells in healthy people across ages. A second PCR, run for roughly 6 to 11 cycles, used a sample-barcoded 5' primer plus a J-beta primer mix. One entry per CDR3 protein results from TCRdb running MiXCR on the 5' RACE reads. The table has 650,000 to 900,000 distinct CDR3 sequences, around 62% seen once. CDR3 length equals 13 residues. Germline CDR1 reads DFQATT; CDR2 reads SNEGSKA (reference sequence). Trimming stripped 3 bases from V and 0 bases from J, with 8 bases between. This sequence was found in a man younger than 40 in good health. The source material was blood. V usage is TRBV20-1 and J usage is TRBJ1-2; unclear D gene. CDR3 residues: CSASLPANYGYTF. CDR3 bases: TGCAGTGCTAGTCTTCCCGCTAACTATGGCTACACCTTC.